Listed here are 13 T cell receptor beta chains from one sample, sequenced in a study of blood T cell repertoires in COVID-19. Assay: immunoSEQ multiplex PCR; the TCRdb copy retains only in-frame clones and omits some. This table has under 150,000 clones, 88% appearing once. The specimen was PBMCs or T cells enriched from blood (not recorded which). The receptors shown here come from a woman under 40 with acute COVID-19.

This sequence joins TRBV30 and TRBJ1-1, with D maybe TRBD1 (5 bases). V lost 3 bases to trimming and J lost 11 bases, with 19 bases between them. Per the germline V gene, CDR1 is GTSNPN and CDR2 is SVGIG (reference sequence). The CDR3 has 13 amino acids. Written as DNA, the CDR3 is TGTGCCTGGAGGCAATGGGGCACAGTTGGCGCTTTCTTT. It translates to CAWRQWGTVGAFF.

DNA for the CDR3: TGTGCCAGCAGCTTATATACGCCACGAACTAGCGGGAGGGCTGCTCAAGAGACCCAGTACTTC. As protein: CASSLYTPRTSGRAAQETQYF. The chain carries TRBV7-3 and TRBJ2-5, with 13 bases that match TRBD2. CDR1 and CDR2 from the germline V gene are SGHTA and FQGTGA. With 2 bases clipped from V and 2 bases from J, the junction kept 17 bases outside the gene matches. The CDR3 loop spans 21 amino acids.

The chain links TRBV9 to TRBJ1-2; D not certain. Looked up from germline, CDR1 is SGDLS and CDR2 is YYNGEE. Between the trimmed V and J ends, which lost 3 bases and 1 base, there was a span of 10 bases. The CDR3 has 14 amino acids. The CDR3 sequence: CASSGGGVNYGYTF. DNA of the CDR3: TGTGCCAGCAGCGGCGGCGGGGTTAACTATGGCTACACCTTC.

V is TRBV5-4 and J is TRBJ2-1; 8 nucleotides match TRBD2. Germline assignment: CDR1 SGHNT and CDR2 YYREEE (reference sequence). The CDR3 is made up of 15 amino acids. Trimming removed 2 bases from V and 3 bases from J; junction bases left unmatched: 4. CDR3 nucleotides: TGTGCCAGCAGCTTCGGACTAGCAGACTACAATGAGCAGTTCTTC. Translating it yields CASSFGLADYNEQFF.

The chain is built from TRBV18 and TRBJ2-1, with 11 bases identical to TRBD2. With V trimmed by 3 bases and J by 1 base, 11 bases remained unmatched. CDR1 is KGHSH, CDR2 LQKENI, per germline. The CDR3 is 19 residues long. The CDR3 spells CASSPGLLAGGLSYNEQFF. As DNA, the CDR3 is TGTGCCAGCTCACCCGGTCTCCTAGCGGGAGGTCTGTCCTACAATGAGCAGTTCTTC.

This clone came up once. The CDR3 is CATSRGDRLYQPQHF. DNA of the CDR3: TGTGCCACCAGCAGAGGGGACAGGCTGTATCAGCCCCAGCATTTT. The rearrangement links TRBV15 to TRBJ1-5, with TRBD1 identical over 8 bases. The CDR3 has 15 amino acids. Trimming removed 1 base from V and 5 bases from J; junction bases left unmatched: 4. The germline gives CDR1 LNHNV, CDR2 YYDKDF (reference sequence).

The chain links TRBV7-2 to TRBJ2-3; 9 bases match TRBD2. V was pared by 5 bases and J by 2 bases, with 5 bases of the junction left unmatched. Germline CDR1 is SGHTA and CDR2 is FQGNSA. The CDR3 is made up of 15 amino acids. CDR3: CASSIRLAATDTQYF. CDR3 bases: TGTGCCAGCAGCATAAGACTAGCGGCCACAGATACGCAGTATTTT.

The V call is TRBV21-1, the J call TRBJ1-2; the table names TRBD1, a call not compared with the DNA. TRBV21-1 is flagged as a pseudogene. The CDR3 is 15 residues long. The CDR3 loop is CASSYRDRANYGYTF. Here the CDR3 DNA reads TGTGCCAGCAGCTACCGGGACAGGGCTAACTATGGCTACACCTTC.

V is TRBV11-2 and J is TRBJ2-5; 9 positions agree with TRBD2. This CDR3 has 19 amino acids. In germline, CDR1 is SGHAT, CDR2 FQNNGV. The V segment lost 0 bases and the J segment 2 bases; nucleotides outside the gene matches: 13. The CDR3 DNA reads TGTGCCAGCAGCTTAGAAGGTTTCGGGGCTAGCGGGGATCAAGAGACCCAGTACTTC. Translated, it gives CASSLEGFGASGDQETQYF.

The V and J genes are TRBV5-1 and TRBJ2-3; 7 positions match TRBD2. The germline gives CDR1 SGHRS, CDR2 YFSETQ. The CDR3 extends over 14 amino acids. Trimming cost V 4 bases and J 5 bases; bases outside gene matches: 7. CDR3 sequence reads: CASSPGRQVDTQYF. The CDR3 DNA reads as TGCGCCAGCAGCCCCGGGAGGCAAGTAGATACGCAGTATTTT.

The rearrangement uses TRBV27 and TRBJ1-2, with TRBD1 identical over 7 bases. CDR3 length: 14 amino acids. Unmatched junction bases numbered 10, after V lost 10 bases and J lost 2 bases. Germline loops: CDR1 MNHEY, CDR2 SMNVEV (reference sequence). CDR3 loop: CATSLQGPNYGYTF. CDR3 sequence (DNA): TGTGCCACCTCACTACAGGGGCCGAACTATGGCTACACCTTC.

The CDR3 loop reads CASRRPGTGGEGYGYTF. CDR3 in DNA: TGTGCCAGCAGACGTCCCGGGACAGGGGGAGAGGGCTATGGCTACACCTTC. V is TRBV28 and J is TRBJ1-2; 11 positions agree with TRBD1. The germline CDR1 and CDR2 sequences are MDHEN and SYDVKM. V lost 6 bases to trimming and J lost 4 bases; unmatched junction nucleotides: 13. The CDR3 consists of 17 residues.

This chain links TRBV28 with TRBJ2-7; 8 bases match TRBD2. The J segment lost 3 bases and the V segment lost 2 bases, leaving 9 bases of the junction unmatched. The CDR3 has 16 residues. Germline V CDR1 and CDR2: MDHEN, SYDVKM. CDR3 sequence (DNA): TGTGCCAGCAGTTTACATGAGGGCGGGAGGAGCTACGAGCAGTACTTC. It codes for CASSLHEGGRSYEQYF. Drawing the rest from reference TRBV28 and TRBJ2-7, the complete variable domain is DVKVTQSSRYLVKRTGEKVFLECVQDMDHENMFWYRQDPGLGLRLIYFSYDVKMKEKGDIPEGYSVSREKKERFSLILESASTNQTSMYLCASSLHEGGRSYEQYFGPGTRLTVT.